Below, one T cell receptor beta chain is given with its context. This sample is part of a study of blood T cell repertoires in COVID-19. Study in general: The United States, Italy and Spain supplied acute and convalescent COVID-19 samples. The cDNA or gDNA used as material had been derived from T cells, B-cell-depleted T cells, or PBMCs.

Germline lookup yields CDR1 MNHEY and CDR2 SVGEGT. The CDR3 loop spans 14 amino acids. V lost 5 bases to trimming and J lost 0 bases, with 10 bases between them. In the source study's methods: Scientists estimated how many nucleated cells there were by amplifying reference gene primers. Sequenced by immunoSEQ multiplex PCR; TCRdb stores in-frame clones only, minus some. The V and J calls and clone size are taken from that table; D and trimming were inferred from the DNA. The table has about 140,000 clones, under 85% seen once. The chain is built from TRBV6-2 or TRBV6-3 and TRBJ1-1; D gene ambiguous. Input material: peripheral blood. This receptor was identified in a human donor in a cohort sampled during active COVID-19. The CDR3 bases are TGTGCCAGCAGTGAGGGTGGGGTGAACACTGAAGCTTTCTTT. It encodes CASSEGGVNTEAFF.